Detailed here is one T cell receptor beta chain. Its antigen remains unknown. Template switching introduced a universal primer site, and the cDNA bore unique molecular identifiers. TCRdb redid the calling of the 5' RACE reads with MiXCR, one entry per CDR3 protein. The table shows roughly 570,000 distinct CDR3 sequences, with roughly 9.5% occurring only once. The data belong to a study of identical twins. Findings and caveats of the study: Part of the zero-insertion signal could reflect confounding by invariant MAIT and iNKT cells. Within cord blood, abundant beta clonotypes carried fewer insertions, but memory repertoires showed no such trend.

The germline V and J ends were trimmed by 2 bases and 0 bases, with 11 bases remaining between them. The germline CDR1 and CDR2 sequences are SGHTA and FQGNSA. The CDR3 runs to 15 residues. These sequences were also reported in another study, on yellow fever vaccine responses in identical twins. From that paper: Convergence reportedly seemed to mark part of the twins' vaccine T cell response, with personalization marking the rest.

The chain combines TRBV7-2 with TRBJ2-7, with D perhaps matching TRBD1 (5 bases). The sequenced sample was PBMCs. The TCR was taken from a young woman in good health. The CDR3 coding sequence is TGTGCCAGCAGCTTACGGATGGACAACTCCTACGAGCAGTACTTC. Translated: CASSLRMDNSYEQYF.